This is a list of T cell receptor beta chains from one sample in a study of CD8+ T cells in alopecia areata. Assay used: immunoSEQ multiplex PCR; TCRdb lists only in-frame clones, some missing. The top ten clones hold 1.5% to 2% of a sample with about 220,000 clones, approximately 57% of them seen once. The source material was CD4+ T cells sorted from blood, sampled at week 4, from a patient treated with tofacitinib. These TCRs come from a human donor with alopecia areata. The CDR3 runs from the conserved cysteine through the conserved F or W. A D gene is named only where the DNA matches it firmly. Not every row has a clone size; where given, it reads once, few, many or a size class.

TRBV29-1,-,TRBJ1-1,-,11,CSTFMNTEAFF,TGCAGCACCTTCATGAACACTGAAGCTTTCTTT
TRBV29-1,-,TRBJ1-2,TRBD1,18,CSVEGPSRDRGRGYGYTF,TGCAGCGTTGAAGGCCCCTCCCGGGACAGGGGGCGAGGCTATGGCTACACCTTC
TRBV27,-,TRBJ1-6,-,16,CASSALGGSYNSPLHF,TGTGCCAGCAGTGCCCTGGGGGGCTCCTATAATTCACCCCTCCACTTT
TRBV11-2,-,TRBJ2-2,-,13,CASSLIQAGELFF,TGTGCCAGCAGCTTAATTCAGGCCGGGGAGCTGTTTTTT
TRBV11-2,many,TRBJ2-3,-,15,CASSPRRGAGDTQYF,TGTGCCAGCAGCCCCCGCCGGGGGGCAGGGGATACGCAGTATTTT
TRBV30,-,TRBJ2-7,TRBD1,13,CAWSEDRGYEQYF,TGTGCCTGGAGCGAGGACAGGGGCTACGAGCAGTACTTC
TRBV2,-,TRBJ1-5,-,12,CASNGPNQPQHF,TGTGCCAGCAATGGCCCGAATCAGCCCCAGCATTTT
TRBV6-5,-,TRBJ1-5,-,15,CASSTLAGLDQPQHF,TGTGCCAGCAGCACCTTGGCGGGGTTAGATCAGCCCCAGCATTTT
TRBV29-1,-,TRBJ1-5,-,14,CSVRGQGINQPQHF,TGCAGCGTCCGAGGGCAGGGGATAAATCAGCCCCAGCATTTT
TRBV29-1,-,TRBJ2-3,-,10,CSVGSDTQYF,TGCAGCGTTGGTTCAGATACGCAGTATTTT